These 6 T cell receptor beta chains came from one sample sequenced in a study of Ad26.COV2.S vaccination and SARS-CoV-2 variants. TCRdb keeps only in-frame clones here, not all; method: immunoSEQ multiplex PCR. The sample records roughly 320,000 clones, roughly 80% being singletons. Sample treatment: roughly 19 received Ad26.COV2.S at low or high dose, single or two shots; several received placebo; per-sample allocation not given. Day 63 after the first injection of vaccine or placebo was the sampling time. The sample was peripheral blood, taken in a trial of Ad26.COV2.S vaccine versus placebo. The origin of the receptors is a person between 18 and 60 years old who received the Ad26.COV2.S COVID-19 vaccine or a placebo.

The V gene is TRBV30, the J gene TRBJ1-1; TRBD1 aligns across 8 bases. Germline V lookup: CDR1 GTSNPN, CDR2 SVGIG (reference sequence). This CDR3 has 14 residues. V was pared by 2 bases and J by 5 bases, with 7 bases of the junction left unmatched. CDR3 coding DNA: TGTGCCTGGAGTCGTGGACAGGGTCTAACTGAAGCTTTCTTT. This translates into CAWSRGQGLTEAFF.

V is TRBV5-1 and J is TRBJ2-2; TRBD1 is a possible D gene (5 bases). The germline V gene has CDR1 SGHRS and CDR2 YFSETQ. CDR3 length: 15 amino acids. V lost 5 bases, J lost 0 bases, and 11 bases lay in between. This CDR3 is CASRQGASNTGELFF. CDR3 coding DNA: TGCGCCAGCAGACAAGGGGCCTCGAACACCGGGGAGCTGTTTTTT.

The chain uses TRBV5-1 and TRBJ2-3; 11 nucleotides line up with TRBD2. CDR1 and CDR2 from the germline V gene are SGHRS and YFSETQ. The CDR3 is 16 residues long. J was trimmed by 5 bases and V by 1 base; bases with no gene match: 6. CDR3 in amino acids: CASSLTLAGAGDTQYF. In DNA, the CDR3 is TGCGCCAGCAGCTTGACACTAGCGGGGGCGGGAGATACGCAGTATTTT.

The rearrangement links TRBV5-1 to TRBJ1-6; tentative D call: TRBD1 (6 bases). This CDR3 comprises 16 residues. Germline-derived CDR1 and CDR2 are SGHRS and YFSETQ. Trimming took off 5 bases at V and 6 bases at J, with 18 bases between the two ends. The CDR3 DNA reads TGCGCCAGCAGTCTATCCGCGGGGGGCATTAATTCACCCCTCCACTTT. As protein: CASSLSAGGINSPLHF.

This chain connects TRBV27 to TRBJ1-1, with 9 nucleotides matching TRBD1. Per the germline V gene, CDR1 is MNHEY and CDR2 is SMNVEV (reference sequence). With V trimmed by 1 base and J by 5 bases, 11 bases remained unmatched. This CDR3 has 17 residues. CDR3 sequence: CASSLFYRGRDWTEAFF. CDR3 nucleotide sequence: TGTGCCAGCAGTTTATTCTACAGGGGGCGAGATTGGACTGAAGCTTTCTTT.

The V gene is TRBV5-1, the J gene TRBJ1-1, with a possible D match to TRBD1 (5 bases). The germline V gene has CDR1 SGHRS and CDR2 YFSETQ. V was cut by 3 bases and J by 1 base, with 19 bases left in between. There are 17 residues in the CDR3. The CDR3, as DNA: TGCGCCAGCAGCTCGCCTAGGACCGGGGCCACGAACACTGAAGCTTTCTTT. As protein: CASSSPRTGATNTEAFF.